Listed below are T cell receptor beta chains from one sample, sequenced in a study of cytomegalovirus exposure and HLA in healthy donors. Profiled with immunoSEQ multiplex PCR; TCRdb holds only in-frame clones, not every one. Altogether over 130,000 clones are present, around nine tenths being singletons, with the ten largest covering roughly 10%. The sample was PBMCs. The receptors shown here come from a man aged 18-30 years in good health and CMV-seropositive. The CDR3 runs from the conserved cysteine through the conserved F or W. Each record gives: J gene, D gene, clone size, V gene, CDR3 DNA, CDR3 protein. A D gene is named only where the DNA matches it firmly. The size of a clone is reported for some rows only, either as once, few or many, or as a class for expanded clones.

j_gene: TRBJ2-2
d_gene: TRBD2
abundance: NA
v_gene: TRBV4-2
CDR3nt: TGTGCCAGCAGCCAAACTAGCGGGAGACCCCCCGCCGGGGAGCTGTTTTTT
CDR3aa: CASSQTSGRPPAGELFF

j_gene: TRBJ2-4
d_gene: TRBD1
abundance: NA
v_gene: TRBV7-3
CDR3nt: TGTGCCAGCAGCTCGGACAGGGGGCGAGGCATTCAGTACTTC
CDR3aa: CASSSDRGRGIQYF

j_gene: TRBJ2-2
d_gene: NA
abundance: few
v_gene: TRBV5-5
CDR3nt: TGTGCCAGCAGCTTAAGGGGCGGATACACCGGGGAGCTGTTTTTT
CDR3aa: CASSLRGGYTGELFF

j_gene: TRBJ1-5
d_gene: NA
abundance: NA
v_gene: TRBV7-8
CDR3nt: TGTGCCAGCAGCCTCGGTGAAGTTAGCAATCAGCCCCAGCATTTT
CDR3aa: CASSLGEVSNQPQHF

j_gene: TRBJ2-7
d_gene: NA
abundance: NA
v_gene: TRBV6-5
CDR3nt: TGTGCCAGCAGTTACTCTGAGACAGCTACCTACGAGCAGTACTTC
CDR3aa: CASSYSETATYEQYF

j_gene: TRBJ2-6
d_gene: NA
abundance: NA
v_gene: TRBV7-6
CDR3nt: TGTGCCAGCAGCAACAGGGTTGCTGGGGCCAACGTCCTGACTTTC
CDR3aa: CASSNRVAGANVLTF

j_gene: TRBJ1-2
d_gene: TRBD1
abundance: NA
v_gene: TRBV6-1
CDR3nt: TGTGCCAGCAGTACGGGGACAGACGCTAACTATGGCTACACCTTC
CDR3aa: CASSTGTDANYGYTF

j_gene: TRBJ2-1
d_gene: NA
abundance: once
v_gene: TRBV29-1
CDR3nt: TGCAGCGTTGAAAGGGGGCGGGGGCAGTTCTTC
CDR3aa: CSVERGRGQFF

j_gene: TRBJ2-7
d_gene: NA
abundance: NA
v_gene: TRBV7-9
CDR3nt: TGTGCCAGCAGCTTAGTGGTTTTTGTGGAGGGACGAAGCGAGCAGTACTTC
CDR3aa: CASSLVVFVEGRSEQYF

j_gene: TRBJ2-1
d_gene: TRBD1
abundance: NA
v_gene: TRBV7-6
CDR3nt: TGTGCCAGCAGCTCGGACAGGGTAGGGAATGAGCAGTTCTTC
CDR3aa: CASSSDRVGNEQFF

j_gene: TRBJ2-3
d_gene: TRBD2
abundance: NA
v_gene: TRBV5-1
CDR3nt: TGCGCCAGCAGCCCGGGACTAGCGGGGGTCGACACAGATACGCAGTATTTT
CDR3aa: CASSPGLAGVDTDTQYF

j_gene: TRBJ1-5
d_gene: NA
abundance: NA
v_gene: TRBV5-6
CDR3nt: TGTGCCAGCAGCTTACCCGGTGGCAATCAGCCCCAGCATTTT
CDR3aa: CASSLPGGNQPQHF

j_gene: TRBJ2-7
d_gene: TRBD2
abundance: once
v_gene: TRBV9
CDR3nt: TGTGCCAGCAGCGTAGGTGGGGGGGCCTACGAGCAGTACTTC
CDR3aa: CASSVGGGAYEQYF

j_gene: TRBJ2-7
d_gene: TRBD2
abundance: once
v_gene: TRBV4-2
CDR3nt: TGTGCCAGCAGCCAAGGGGGACTAGCGGGGTACGAGCAGTACTTC
CDR3aa: CASSQGGLAGYEQYF

j_gene: TRBJ2-7
d_gene: NA
abundance: NA
v_gene: TRBV4-1
CDR3nt: TGCGCCAGCAGCCAAGGACTAACGATCTCCTACGAGCAGTACTTC
CDR3aa: CASSQGLTISYEQYF

j_gene: TRBJ1-3
d_gene: NA
abundance: NA
v_gene: TRBV6-1
CDR3nt: TGTGCCAGCACCCGAACGGTGCAGGGTCAAGACACCATATATTTT
CDR3aa: CASTRTVQGQDTIYF

j_gene: TRBJ2-3
d_gene: TRBD2
abundance: NA
v_gene: TRBV9
CDR3nt: TGTGCCAGCAGCGTAGGGACTAGCGGGACGACAGATACGCAGTATTTT
CDR3aa: CASSVGTSGTTDTQYF

j_gene: TRBJ2-5
d_gene: TRBD2
abundance: NA
v_gene: TRBV5-1
CDR3nt: TGCGCCAGCAGCTTGTGGACTAGCGGGATGAAGACCCAGTACTTC
CDR3aa: CASSLWTSGMKTQYF

j_gene: TRBJ2-7
d_gene: TRBD2
abundance: few
v_gene: TRBV18
CDR3nt: TGTGCCAGCTCACCAACGTTCGCGGGAGTTCGAGAGCAGTACTTC
CDR3aa: CASSPTFAGVREQYF

j_gene: TRBJ1-5
d_gene: NA
abundance: NA
v_gene: TRBV2
CDR3nt: TGTGCCAGCAGTGAACTTTTCGGGAATAGCAATCAGCCCCAGCATTTT
CDR3aa: CASSELFGNSNQPQHF

j_gene: TRBJ2-5
d_gene: NA
abundance: NA
v_gene: TRBV5-1
CDR3nt: TGCGCCAGCAGCTTGGCCTTAGGACTGGGGGAGACCCAGTACTTC
CDR3aa: CASSLALGLGETQYF

j_gene: TRBJ2-7
d_gene: NA
abundance: NA
v_gene: TRBV4-2
CDR3nt: TGTGCCAGCAGCCAAGATTATGCGGTCAGGGTCTACGAGCAGTACTTC
CDR3aa: CASSQDYAVRVYEQYF

j_gene: TRBJ2-3
d_gene: TRBD2
abundance: NA
v_gene: TRBV9
CDR3nt: TGTGCCAGCAGCAACAGGACTAGCGGGGGGGCAGATACGCAGTATTTT
CDR3aa: CASSNRTSGGADTQYF

j_gene: TRBJ2-7
d_gene: TRBD2
abundance: NA
v_gene: TRBV18
CDR3nt: TGTGCCAGCTCACTATCCTCGGGACTAAATTACGAGCAGTACTTC
CDR3aa: CASSLSSGLNYEQYF

j_gene: TRBJ2-5
d_gene: NA
abundance: NA
v_gene: TRBV10-2
CDR3nt: TGCGCCAGCAGGAGGAACGGGGGAGAGACCCAGTACTTC
CDR3aa: CASRRNGGETQYF

j_gene: TRBJ2-7
d_gene: TRBD2
abundance: NA
v_gene: TRBV5-6
CDR3nt: TGTGCCAGCAGCTTGTCTCTTAGCGGGCACTACGAGCAGTACTTC
CDR3aa: CASSLSLSGHYEQYF

j_gene: TRBJ2-4
d_gene: NA
abundance: NA
v_gene: TRBV29-1
CDR3nt: TGCAGCGCCGGGGGGCTAGCCAAAAACATTCAGTACTTC
CDR3aa: CSAGGLAKNIQYF

j_gene: TRBJ2-7
d_gene: NA
abundance: once
v_gene: TRBV28
CDR3nt: TGTGCCAGCAGTCCCACGAATTGGCTTTACGAGCAGTACTTC
CDR3aa: CASSPTNWLYEQYF

j_gene: TRBJ1-1
d_gene: NA
abundance: NA
v_gene: TRBV6-5
CDR3nt: TGTGCCAGCAGTTCCCCCGGGGGGAACACTGAAGCTTTCTTT
CDR3aa: CASSSPGGNTEAFF

j_gene: TRBJ2-7
d_gene: NA
abundance: NA
v_gene: TRBV18
CDR3nt: TGTGCCAGCTCACCCGACTCCGAGGGATCCTACGAGCAGTACTTC
CDR3aa: CASSPDSEGSYEQYF

j_gene: TRBJ2-5
d_gene: NA
abundance: NA
v_gene: TRBV12-2
CDR3nt: TGTGCAAGTCGAACCCCGGCGGGGGAAGAGACCCAGTACTTC
CDR3aa: CASRTPAGEETQYF

j_gene: TRBJ2-5
d_gene: NA
abundance: NA
v_gene: TRBV5-5
CDR3nt: TGTGCCAGCAGCTCAAAGGGACTGTGGGTAGTGGGAGAGACCCAGTACTTC
CDR3aa: CASSSKGLWVVGETQYF

j_gene: TRBJ1-2
d_gene: NA
abundance: many
v_gene: TRBV11-3
CDR3nt: TGTGCCAGCAGCTCGGACAGCTCCCAAACCGCCTATGGCTACACCTTC
CDR3aa: CASSSDSSQTAYGYTF

j_gene: TRBJ2-7
d_gene: NA
abundance: NA
v_gene: TRBV29-1
CDR3nt: TGCAGCGTTGGATACAGATCTTCCTACGAGCAGTACTTC
CDR3aa: CSVGYRSSYEQYF

j_gene: TRBJ1-5
d_gene: NA
abundance: NA
v_gene: TRBV7-8
CDR3nt: TGTGCCAGCACCCGTCTAGGGGATCAGCCCCAGCATTTT
CDR3aa: CASTRLGDQPQHF

j_gene: TRBJ2-1
d_gene: NA
abundance: NA
v_gene: TRBV27
CDR3nt: TGTGCCAGCAGCGAGGGAGTAAATGAGCAGTTCTTC
CDR3aa: CASSEGVNEQFF

j_gene: TRBJ2-7
d_gene: NA
abundance: few
v_gene: TRBV10-1
CDR3nt: TGCGCCAGCAGTCGAGCAAGCTCCTACGAGCAGTACTTC
CDR3aa: CASSRASSYEQYF

j_gene: TRBJ2-1
d_gene: NA
abundance: once
v_gene: TRBV27
CDR3nt: TGTGCCAGCAGTTTCGGAACAGCCTACAATGAGCAGTTCTTC
CDR3aa: CASSFGTAYNEQFF

j_gene: TRBJ1-5
d_gene: NA
abundance: NA
v_gene: TRBV5-6
CDR3nt: TGTGCCAGCAGCGTGACAGTTTCGGGCAATCAGCCCCAGCATTTT
CDR3aa: CASSVTVSGNQPQHF

j_gene: TRBJ2-1
d_gene: TRBD1
abundance: NA
v_gene: TRBV5-1
CDR3nt: TGCGCCAGCAGCCCCACAGGGGGCTTCTACAATGAGCAGTTCTTC
CDR3aa: CASSPTGGFYNEQFF

j_gene: TRBJ2-1
d_gene: NA
abundance: NA
v_gene: TRBV10-1
CDR3nt: TGCGCCAGCAGCTTCTCGGTAATTACCTACAATGAGCAGTTCTTC
CDR3aa: CASSFSVITYNEQFF

j_gene: TRBJ2-2
d_gene: NA
abundance: NA
v_gene: TRBV18
CDR3nt: TGTGCCAGCTCACCACCGGGACTCCCACGCGGGGAGCTGTTTTTT
CDR3aa: CASSPPGLPRGELFF

j_gene: TRBJ1-1
d_gene: NA
abundance: NA
v_gene: TRBV6-5
CDR3nt: TGTGCCAGCAGTGGAGGAGCTTTCTTT
CDR3aa: CASSGGAFF

j_gene: TRBJ2-5
d_gene: NA
abundance: NA
v_gene: TRBV11-2
CDR3nt: TGTGCCAGCAGCTTGGAGCGAGAGACCCAGTACTTC
CDR3aa: CASSLERETQYF

j_gene: TRBJ1-2
d_gene: NA
abundance: NA
v_gene: TRBV29-1
CDR3nt: TGCAGCGTTGAAGTTGCAGGGCGGAATGGCTACACCTTC
CDR3aa: CSVEVAGRNGYTF

j_gene: TRBJ2-7
d_gene: TRBD2
abundance: few
v_gene: TRBV30
CDR3nt: TGTGCCTGGAGTCTAGGGCGAGGGCCGGGGGGTCGCGAGCAGTACTTC
CDR3aa: CAWSLGRGPGGREQYF

j_gene: TRBJ2-2
d_gene: NA
abundance: NA
v_gene: TRBV7-3
CDR3nt: TGTGCCAGCAGCTCTGGACTCTACACCGGGGAGCTGTTTTTT
CDR3aa: CASSSGLYTGELFF

j_gene: TRBJ1-2
d_gene: TRBD1
abundance: NA
v_gene: TRBV18
CDR3nt: TGTGCCAGCTCACCGCAAGGGACAGGTAGATCCTATGGCTACACCTTC
CDR3aa: CASSPQGTGRSYGYTF

j_gene: TRBJ1-1
d_gene: TRBD1
abundance: NA
v_gene: TRBV6-1
CDR3nt: TGTGCCAGCAGTGTCCGGACAGGGGGCACTGAAGCTTTCTTT
CDR3aa: CASSVRTGGTEAFF

j_gene: TRBJ1-1
d_gene: NA
abundance: NA
v_gene: TRBV5-1
CDR3nt: TGCGCCAGCAGCTTGGAAGGACAGAACACTGAAGCTTTCTTT
CDR3aa: CASSLEGQNTEAFF

j_gene: TRBJ2-7
d_gene: TRBD1
abundance: NA
v_gene: TRBV6-6
CDR3nt: TGTGCCAGCAGATCGGGACAGACCTACGAGCAGTACTTC
CDR3aa: CASRSGQTYEQYF

j_gene: TRBJ1-2
d_gene: NA
abundance: NA
v_gene: TRBV10-3
CDR3nt: TGTGCCATCTCCTGGACAGTCTTAAACTATGGCTACACCTTC
CDR3aa: CAISWTVLNYGYTF

j_gene: TRBJ2-3
d_gene: NA
abundance: NA
v_gene: TRBV29-1
CDR3nt: TGCAGCGCTCAGAGGGCAGGTTGGACAGATACGCAGTATTTT
CDR3aa: CSAQRAGWTDTQYF

j_gene: TRBJ1-3
d_gene: NA
abundance: NA
v_gene: TRBV7-8
CDR3nt: TGTGCCAGCAGCGGACAGCTCGGAAACACCATATATTTT
CDR3aa: CASSGQLGNTIYF

j_gene: TRBJ2-7
d_gene: NA
abundance: NA
v_gene: TRBV29-1
CDR3nt: TGCAGCGTCGGGCCTGGGGTGAGGGCCTACGAGCAGTACTTC
CDR3aa: CSVGPGVRAYEQYF

j_gene: TRBJ1-4
d_gene: NA
abundance: NA
v_gene: TRBV4-1
CDR3nt: TGCGCCAGCAGCCAAGAAGGGAGGGCTACGGAAAAACTGTTTTTT
CDR3aa: CASSQEGRATEKLFF

j_gene: TRBJ2-5
d_gene: TRBD1
abundance: NA
v_gene: TRBV5-1
CDR3nt: TGCGCCAGCAGCTTGACTGGGACAGTTAGACAAGAGACCCAGTACTTC
CDR3aa: CASSLTGTVRQETQYF

j_gene: TRBJ2-7
d_gene: NA
abundance: few
v_gene: TRBV27
CDR3nt: TGTGCCAGCAGTTTTTCCGGGGTCTACGAGCAGTACTTC
CDR3aa: CASSFSGVYEQYF

j_gene: TRBJ2-5
d_gene: NA
abundance: NA
v_gene: TRBV6-5
CDR3nt: TGTGCCAGCAGTCTCGGAGGGTACCAAGAGACCCAGTACTTC
CDR3aa: CASSLGGYQETQYF